The present entry profiles one T cell receptor (beta chain) with its context. What it recognizes is unknown. This record belongs to a study of cytomegalovirus exposure and HLA in healthy donors. Study findings and constraints: In a later analysis, TCR beta V- and J-gene trimming showed a link to a missense DCLRE1C variant. Most TCR sequences were rare, but some public TCRs occurred in many donors. Analysis was performed later, and it showed HLA-associated TCR beta chains to be more clonally expanded than equally common others.

Amplification used 60 Vbeta primers and 13 Jbeta primers. Only in-frame clones appear in the TCRdb table, and some are missing; sequencing was by immunoSEQ multiplex PCR. The table lists approximately 89,000 clones, 60% to 80% of them singletons. Trimming removed 7 bases at V and 1 base at J, with 11 bases between. Germline-derived CDR1 and CDR2 are MNHEY and SVGAGI. This CDR3 contains 14 residues. Sequencing input: PBMCs. The receptor's source is a young man in good health and CMV-seronegative. This sequence joins TRBV6-5 and TRBJ1-3, with no clear D. Written as DNA, the CDR3 is TGTGCCAGCACCCAAGGGAGTTCTGGAAACACCATATATTTT. It translates to CASTQGSSGNTIYF.